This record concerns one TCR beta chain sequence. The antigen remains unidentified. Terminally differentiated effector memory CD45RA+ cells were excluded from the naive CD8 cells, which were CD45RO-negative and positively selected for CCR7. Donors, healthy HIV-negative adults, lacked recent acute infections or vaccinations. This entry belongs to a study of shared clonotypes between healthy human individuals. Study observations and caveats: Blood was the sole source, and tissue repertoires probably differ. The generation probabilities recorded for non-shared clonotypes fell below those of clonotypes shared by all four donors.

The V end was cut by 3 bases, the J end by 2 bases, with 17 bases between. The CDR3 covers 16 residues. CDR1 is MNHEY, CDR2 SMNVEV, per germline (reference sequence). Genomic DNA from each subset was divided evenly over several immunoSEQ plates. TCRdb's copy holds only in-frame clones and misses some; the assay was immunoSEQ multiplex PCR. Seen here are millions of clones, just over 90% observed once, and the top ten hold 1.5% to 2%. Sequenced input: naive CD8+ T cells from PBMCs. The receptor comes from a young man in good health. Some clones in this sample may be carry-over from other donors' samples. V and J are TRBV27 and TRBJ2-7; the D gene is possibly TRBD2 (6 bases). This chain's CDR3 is CASSLEAGSHPYEQYF. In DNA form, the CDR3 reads TGTGCCAGCAGTTTGGAGGCGGGAAGCCATCCCTACGAGCAGTACTTC.